This T cell receptor (beta chain) was observed in a study of post-analysis software for immune sequencing data (dated by TCRdb to 2014 to 2015). Notes on the research overall: The recorded disease courses included relapsing-remitting, secondary progressive and progressive-relapsing multiple sclerosis, and some patients had no subtype annotation. The multiple sclerosis patient repertoires were compared with about a dozen previously published healthy control repertoires from donors aged about 6 to 28 years. A subset of samples was prepared in parallel using single-end sample barcoding, then pooled and co-amplified after Illumina adapter ligation.

The library was made by PCR. The sequencing machine was an Illumina HiSeq 2500. Unique molecular identifiers were incorporated into TCR beta cDNA libraries to reduce PCR and sequencing biases. Every 1 to 10 million input T cells yielded around 500,000 cDNA molecules, meaning each molecule approximated one T cell. The same protocol used for the earlier healthy control dataset was applied to prepare and sequence the patient libraries. Within a given batch, samples were prepared together, multiplexed and sequenced on the same HiSeq lane. Per the original workflow: Raw barcoded reads were processed with MIGEC, and single-read molecular identifier groups were discarded before consensus assembly and CDR3 extraction. Clonotype tables were post-analysed with VDJtools, normalizing diversity by down-sampling all datasets to the smallest sample size. In repertoire overlap clustering, CDR3 amino acid sequences, but not nucleotide sequences, were matched to correct batch-related cross-sample contamination. TCRdb trimmed the raw reads at Q25, called clones with MiXCR and kept productive beta chains. One record per CDR3 amino acid sequence lists the most common genes and DNA. The V and J calls and clone size come from TCRdb's table, not from the authors' own analysis. The table for this sample lists about 680,000 distinct CDR3 sequences; approximately 60% of them were counted only once. Over 9% of the sample belongs to the ten largest clones.

To demonstrate the VDJtools post-analysis software, TCR beta repertoires were profiled from the peripheral blood of more than ten young patients with multiple sclerosis. The multiple sclerosis patients were children and adolescents between roughly 6 and 16 years of age. For this clonotype: Its antigen is still unknown. Base qualities are not provided; no much larger clone lies one nucleotide away.

The CDR3 runs 18 residues from the cysteine to the phenylalanine. The sequence is cut down to CDR3 DNA, 54 bases in frame from base 1. CDR1 and CDR2 are read off the germline V gene as SGHRS and YFSETQ. The V and J ends are trimmed by 0 bases and 0 bases, leaving 16 bases between them. What the research found in general, with its limitations: Compared with controls, multiple sclerosis patients had significantly lower normalized Chao1 diversity, a finding suggesting substantial peripheral T-cell clonal expansion. Strong co-clustering of samples prepared in the same batch was shown by direct clustering with F measure, prompting a batch-effect correction. Four or five TRBV segments, including TRBV5-6, TRBV5-1 and TRBV20-1, were significantly more frequent in patients than controls. The multiple sclerosis patient group was slightly younger than the control group.

The sequence derives from a girl aged 2-10 years with multiple sclerosis. The sequencing sample was made of blood. The receptor chain draws on TRBV5-1 and TRBJ2-1; 5 matching bases give a weak D call of TRBD2. The sequence in DNA is TGCGCCAGCAGCTTGGAATTGGCGGGCAAACCCTCCTACAATGAGCAGTTCTTC. It codes for CASSLELAGKPSYNEQFF.